This T cell receptor (beta chain) was sequenced during a study of T cells in Graves' hyperthyroidism and ophthalmopathy. Study-level results: Ophthalmopathy was identified by the model a median roughly six months ahead of onset.

TCR beta CDR3 regions were amplified from RNA. HTBI primers were employed in a first-round RT-PCR of the TCR CDR3. MiXCR, run by TCRdb on the multiplex PCR reads, gives a single entry per CDR3 protein. The sample consists of roughly 500,000 distinct CDR3 sequences, over 45% of them appearing once. This CDR3 has 16 amino acids. Per the germline V gene, CDR1 is LGHDT and CDR2 is YNNKEL (reference sequence). Trimming took 0 bases from V and 1 from J; bases not matched to a gene: 4. About this clonotype: The antigen is undetermined.

The chain recombines TRBV3-1 with TRBJ2-7; 9 bases agree with TRBD2. The sequencing sample was made of peripheral blood or thyroid tissue (not recorded which). The source of this sequence is an adult woman with Graves' disease, either hyperthyroidism or ophthalmopathy (not recorded which). The CDR3 sequence is CASSQDRTSASYEQYF. The CDR3 nucleotides read TGTGCCAGCAGCCAAGATCGGACTAGCGCGTCCTACGAGCAGTACTTC.